This TCR beta chain was identified during a study of blood T cells in healthy people across ages (dated by TCRdb to the mid-2010s). Study-wide context: In model experiments, template switching captured roughly one uniquely barcoded TCR beta cDNA molecule for every two T cells. To track age-related changes in TCR beta repertoire diversity, the study relied on deep sequencing normalized with unique cDNA molecular identifiers. Donors were grouped into four age groups: young (average approximately 16 years), middle-aged (over 35), aged (about 59) and long-lived (around 80). To avoid experimental bias, donors of different ages were distributed randomly across sequencing lanes. The study analyzed two additional independent replicas of 1 million unique cDNA reads from the same blood draw for two donors, one aged 18 to 30 and one aged 80 or older.

The CDR3 covers 15 residues, taking in both the cysteine and the phenylalanine. Just CDR3 DNA is preserved here, 45 bases in frame from base 1. V and J are trimmed by 2 bases and 9 bases, and the gene matches miss 4 bases of the junction. The germline V gene encodes CDR1 LGHNA and CDR2 YNFKEQ. Libraries were prepared through 5' RACE. The reads were generated on an Illumina HiSeq 2500. A second roughly 6 to 11 cycle PCR used a sample-barcoded 5' primer and a J-beta primer mix. A unique molecular identifier was introduced onto each TCR beta cDNA molecule by a template-switch 5' adaptor carrying 12 random nucleotides. At least 2.5 million CDR3-containing paired-end reads were obtained from each sample. First-strand cDNA synthesis was performed from all RNA using the Mint cDNA synthesis kit, with priming by a TRBC-specific oligonucleotide. All cDNA was treated with uracil-DNA glycosylase and then went through a first 18-cycle PCR with the universal primers M1SS and BC2_uni_R. From the authors' description of their analysis: Each sample was normalized by randomly selecting 1 million high-quality reads, each carrying a distinct molecular identifier. Instead of being binned into consensus sequences, reads with shared molecular identifiers were discarded. CDR3 identification, clonotype clustering and error correction used MiTCR with a Q25 quality threshold and the strictest error-elimination algorithm. A nonparametric unseen species model with Euler transformation was used to estimate lower-bound total TCR beta diversity. The public reads were run again by TCRdb, first through fastp at Q25 and then through MiXCR, and only productive beta chains were kept. Entries that share a CDR3 protein sequence are merged under the most common genes and DNA. The V and J calls, along with clone size, are taken from TCRdb and not from the paper's own processing. Counted in this sample were about 2 million distinct CDR3 sequences; about 49% of them appeared once. The biggest ten clones account for less than 2.5% of the sample.

This clonotype has only a few counts. Its antigen specificity is not known. Qualities for individual bases were not recorded, and no much larger clone is one base off. Donors were under 40 systemically healthy Caucasian individuals from Russia aged roughly 6 to 90 years. Approximately 11 milliliters of peripheral blood were drawn from each donor into EDTA-treated Vacutainer tubes. Ficoll-Paque density-gradient centrifugation was used to isolate PBMCs, with at least 7 million per sample. Trizol reagent was used to extract total RNA from PBMCs, with at least 6 micrograms per sample. For every donor, an aliquot of PBMCs went through flow cytometry to measure the percentages of naive CD45RAhigh/CD27high T cells. Study-wide conclusions, independent of this receptor: Estimates of total diversity based on one million sequenced T cells were considered lower bounds and underestimates. Compared with the aged group, the long-lived group had more naive CD4+ T cells, fewer expanded clones and increased TCR diversity, a pattern suggesting age selection. As age increased, observed TCR beta diversity per million T cells dropped in a roughly linear way, and a significant reduction was already evident by age about 40. Because donor CMV infection status was unknown, age-related changes in expanded clonotypes were potentially confounded. Conclusive comparison of naive and antigen-experienced compartments was prevented by the profiling of bulk unsorted PBMCs. A strong correlation was found between observed TCR beta diversity and the percentage of naive T cells measured by flow cytometry.

Material: blood. The chain uses TRBV4-2 and TRBJ1-6, and 10 junctional nucleotides match TRBD1. This sequence was found in a woman in her forties in good health. The nucleotide sequence reads as follows: TGTGCCAGCAGCCAAACCGGGACAGGGGTTTCACCCCTCCACTTT. The resulting protein is CASSQTGTGVSPLHF.